The entry below describes one T cell receptor (beta chain). What antigen it recognizes has not been identified. This specimen belongs to a study of CXCR3-negative and CXCR3-positive naive CD8 T cells (dated by TCRdb to between 2018 and 2021). As for the study more broadly: Roughly 140 million TRB reads were obtained in total, roughly 1.5 +/- 0.3 million reads per library. Diversity and physicochemical repertoire analyses covered 11 donors pooled from two independent experiments. Naive subsets from 5 or 6 donors and memory cells from 3 donors were included in the TRBV-TRBJ cluster analysis. Overall study results and their limits: Freshly isolated PBMCs were used for most assays because CXCR3 expression went down partially after cryopreservation. Comparably high repertoire diversity was found in both naive subsets, whereas much lower repertoire diversity was found in memory CD8+ T cells. Because surface CD5, which is linked to self-reactivity in mice, was comparable between the naive subsets, TCR interaction strength was also inferred from the physicochemical properties of TRB CDR3s. Within the same donor, TRBV-TRBJ usage looked similar between naive CXCR3-negative and CXCR3-positive cells, but memory cells had distinct patterns. TRB CDR3s from CXCR3-positive naive cells showed higher hydrophobicity (lower Kidera factor 4), lower energy, and higher strength and volume indices than CXCR3-negative naive cells.

The listed sequencing device is NextSeq 550. The Human TCR Profiling Kit (MiLaboratory) was used to prepare UMI-labeled 5' RACE TRB cDNA libraries. The full amount of extracted RNA was used for cDNA synthesis, and the full amount of resulting cDNA was used for PCR amplification. The libraries were made side by side, with each library going through the same number of PCR cycles. Regarding the original processing steps: With a minimum of two reads required per UMI, MIGEC and MiXCR pulled out about 50,000 +/- 9,200 unique UMI-labeled TRB cDNA molecules from each library. Each library averaged 40,000 +/- 10,000 functional in-frame TRB CDR3 nucleotide clonotypes without stop codons. Diversity metrics, including normalized Shannon-Wiener and Chao1, were computed in VDJtools after downsampling to 5000 UMI-labeled TRB molecules per sample. For the central five CDR3 residues, VDJtools calculated physicochemical properties weighted by clonotype size, namely interaction energy, strength, volume and Kidera factor 4. TCRdb reprocessed the raw reads; every CDR3 protein sequence is a single record, and DNA is not supplied. Clone size and V and J calls follow TCRdb, not the original study. The sample's own table lists more than 100,000 distinct CDR3 sequences. The ten biggest clones cover roughly 0.41% of the sample.

CDR1 and CDR2, looked up from the germline V gene, are SGHDN and FVKESK. Including cysteine and phenylalanine, the CDR3 has 19 amino acids. No DNA is listed. For every CD8+ T cell subset, approximately 300,000 cells were flow-sorted straight into RLT lysis buffer, and each subset was sorted in triplicate. To exclude memory contaminants, naive CD8+ T cells were stringently defined as CD45RO-CCR7+CD27+CD95-. Standard density gradient centrifugation was used to isolate peripheral blood mononuclear cells from buffy coats. A FACSAria III was used to flow-sort naive CXCR3-negative and CXCR3-positive CD8+ T cells. Total RNA was extracted from sorted cells with an RNeasy Mini Kit.

The chain is assembled from TRBV14 and TRBJ2-5; TCRdb's D call of TRBD2 is untestable without DNA. Material for sequencing was naive CXCR3+ CD8+ T cells from blood. Interpreted using the paper, the cell subset or site label stands for: CD45RO-CCR7+CD27+CD95- naive CD8+ T cells expressing CXCR3 (TNR3+). This receptor was identified in a human donor in good health. Some clones in this sample may be carry-over from other donors' samples. The CDR3 region has the sequence CASSQLLLTSGVFVETQYF.